The rows below give T cell receptor beta chains drawn from one sample of a study of shared clonotypes between healthy human individuals. Sequencing used immunoSEQ multiplex PCR; TCRdb keeps in-frame clones, though not all of them. The data hold about 680,000 clones, with 92% observed a single time. Input material: naive CD8+ T cells sorted from blood. All receptors come from a man aged 25-40 years in good health. CDR3s include the opening cysteine and the closing phenylalanine or tryptophan. A D gene is named only where the DNA matches it firmly. A clone size is listed for some rows: how often the clone was seen (once, few, many), or a class if it is expanded.

NA	NA	TRBV11-2	TRBJ2-7	CASSLTLVVEGKDEQYF	TGTGCCAGCAGCTTAACACTAGTAGTGGAGGGTAAGGACGAGCAGTACTTC
TRBD2	NA	TRBV4-3	TRBJ2-3	CASSQDGPSGYTDTQYF	TGCGCCAGCAGCCAAGATGGGCCTAGCGGGTACACAGATACGCAGTATTTT
TRBD2	NA	TRBV2	TRBJ2-5	CASSPTSGGIETQYF	TGTGCCAGCAGCCCGACTAGCGGGGGAATCGAGACCCAGTACTTC
TRBD2	NA	TRBV5-5	TRBJ2-3	CASSLDPSGIRDTQYF	TGTGCCAGCAGCTTGGACCCTAGCGGAATACGGGATACGCAGTATTTT
NA	NA	TRBV7-9	TRBJ2-5	CASSSGTVQETQYF	TGTGCCAGCAGCTCCGGGACGGTACAAGAGACCCAGTACTTC
TRBD2	once	TRBV7-9	TRBJ2-1	CASSYPSGRAGNEQFF	TGTGCCAGCAGTTACCCCAGCGGGAGGGCTGGCAATGAGCAGTTCTTC
TRBD2	NA	TRBV6-1	TRBJ2-7	CASSEYGTSGSYYEQYF	TGTGCCAGCAGTGAATACGGGACTAGCGGGAGTTATTACGAGCAGTACTTC
TRBD2	NA	TRBV5-1	TRBJ2-1	CASSETSGYNEQFF	TGCGCCAGCAGTGAGACTAGCGGCTACAATGAGCAGTTCTTC
NA	NA	TRBV29-1	TRBJ2-7	CSPRGYYEQYF	TGCAGCCCCAGGGGCTATTACGAGCAGTACTTC
TRBD1	once	TRBV9	TRBJ1-1	CASSGRGVNTEAFF	TGTGCCAGCAGCGGCAGGGGGGTGAACACTGAAGCTTTCTTT
TRBD1	NA	TRBV27	TRBJ1-5	CASSLVTGSNQPQHF	TGTGCCAGCAGTTTGGTGACAGGGAGCAATCAGCCCCAGCATTTT
TRBD2	NA	TRBV28	TRBJ2-1	CASRQLAGGLNEQFF	TGTGCCAGCAGACAGCTAGCGGGTGGTTTAAATGAGCAGTTCTTC
NA	NA	TRBV27	TRBJ2-3	CASSYGGSGADTQYF	TGTGCCAGTTCCTACGGGGGCTCTGGGGCAGATACGCAGTATTTT
NA	NA	TRBV4-1	TRBJ1-2	CASSQGTNYGYTF	TGCGCCAGCAGCCAAGGGACTAACTATGGCTACACCTTC
NA	NA	TRBV7-9	TRBJ2-7	CASSLVDGGHPYEQYF	TGTGCCAGCAGCTTAGTCGATGGGGGACATCCGTACGAGCAGTACTTC
TRBD2	NA	TRBV29-1	TRBJ2-7	CSVVGTSEISYEQYF	TGCAGCGTTGTAGGGACTAGCGAAATTTCCTACGAGCAGTACTTC
NA	NA	TRBV2	TRBJ2-1	CASSEWVGGNNEQFF	TGTGCCAGCAGTGAATGGGTAGGGGGGAACAATGAGCAGTTCTTC
NA	NA	TRBV5-6	TRBJ2-7	CASSLASSSYEQYF	TGTGCCAGCAGCTTGGCTAGCTCCTCGTACGAGCAGTACTTC
NA	NA	TRBV28	TRBJ2-7	CASSFHREPIAYEQYF	TGTGCCAGCAGTTTCCACAGGGAACCAATTGCCTACGAGCAGTACTTC
TRBD2	NA	TRBV19	TRBJ2-7	CASSIIGGSSYEQYF	TGTGCCAGTAGTATAATCGGCGGGAGCTCCTACGAGCAGTACTTC
TRBD1	NA	TRBV28	TRBJ2-3	CATMERGLPHTQYF	TGTGCCACCATGGAAAGGGGGCTCCCGCATACGCAGTATTTT
TRBD2	NA	TRBV6-1	TRBJ2-7	CASSEALPWGLELYEQYF	TGTGCCAGCAGTGAAGCGCTTCCTTGGGGACTAGAACTTTACGAGCAGTACTTC
NA	once	TRBV28	TRBJ2-7	CASKPGVRNEQYF	TGTGCCAGCAAGCCGGGAGTTCGAAACGAGCAGTACTTC
TRBD1	NA	TRBV10-2	TRBJ1-2	CASMGQGLRGYTF	TGCGCCAGCATGGGACAGGGTTTACGGGGCTACACCTTC
NA	NA	TRBV11-2	TRBJ2-1	CASSPELMSYNEQFF	TGTGCCAGCAGCCCCGAACTCATGAGCTACAATGAGCAGTTCTTC
TRBD2	NA	TRBV7-9	TRBJ2-7	CASSGTSGYEQYF	TGTGCCAGCAGCGGGACTAGCGGCTACGAGCAGTACTTC
TRBD2	NA	TRBV7-3	TRBJ2-1	CASSLNGGRAYNEQFF	TGTGCCAGCAGCTTAAATGGCGGGAGGGCCTACAATGAGCAGTTCTTC
NA	NA	TRBV10-3	TRBJ1-1	CATTTGGGGNTEAFF	TGTGCCACCACGACGGGCGGAGGGGGGAACACTGAAGCTTTCTTT
NA	NA	TRBV4-1	TRBJ2-2	CASNDQGGYTGELFF	TGCGCCAGCAACGATCAAGGAGGCTACACCGGGGAGCTGTTTTTT
TRBD1	NA	TRBV4-1	TRBJ2-7	CASSHRTGAAYEQYF	TGCGCCAGCAGCCATAGAACAGGGGCCGCCTACGAGCAGTACTTC
TRBD1	NA	TRBV9	TRBJ2-7	CASSVGQGKHEQYF	TGTGCCAGCAGCGTAGGACAGGGGAAACACGAGCAGTACTTC
NA	NA	TRBV11-2	TRBJ2-5	CASSFGRGGQGQETQYF	TGTGCCAGCAGCTTCGGGCGGGGAGGTCAGGGCCAAGAGACCCAGTACTTC
NA	NA	TRBV7-6	TRBJ2-7	CASSETPQGSTYEQYF	TGTGCCAGCAGCGAAACACCCCAGGGGAGCACCTACGAGCAGTACTTC
TRBD1	NA	TRBV2	TRBJ1-3	CASSEWGQDSGNTIYF	TGTGCCAGCAGTGAATGGGGACAGGACTCTGGAAACACCATATATTTT
TRBD1	NA	TRBV4-1	TRBJ2-7	CASSAGTGTYEQYF	TGCGCCAGCAGTGCCGGGACAGGGACCTACGAGCAGTACTTC